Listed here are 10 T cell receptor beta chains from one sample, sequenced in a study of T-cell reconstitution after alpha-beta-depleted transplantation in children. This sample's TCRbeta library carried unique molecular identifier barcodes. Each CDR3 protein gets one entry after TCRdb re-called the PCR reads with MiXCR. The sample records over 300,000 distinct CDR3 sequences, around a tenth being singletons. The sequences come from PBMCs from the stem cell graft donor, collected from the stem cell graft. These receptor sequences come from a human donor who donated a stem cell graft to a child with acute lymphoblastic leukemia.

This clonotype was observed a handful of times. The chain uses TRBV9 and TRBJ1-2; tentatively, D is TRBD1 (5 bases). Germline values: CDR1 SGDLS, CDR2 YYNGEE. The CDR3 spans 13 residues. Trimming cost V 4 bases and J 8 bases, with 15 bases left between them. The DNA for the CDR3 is TGTGCCAGCAGCAGAACAGGATCCTTCGGCTACACCTTC. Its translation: CASSRTGSFGYTF.

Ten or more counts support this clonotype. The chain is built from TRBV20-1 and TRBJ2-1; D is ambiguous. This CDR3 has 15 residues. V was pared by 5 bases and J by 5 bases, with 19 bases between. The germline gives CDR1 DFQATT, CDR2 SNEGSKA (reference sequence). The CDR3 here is CSAATPGRAHNEQFF. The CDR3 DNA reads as TGCAGTGCTGCAACCCCCGGTAGAGCCCACAATGAGCAGTTCTTC.

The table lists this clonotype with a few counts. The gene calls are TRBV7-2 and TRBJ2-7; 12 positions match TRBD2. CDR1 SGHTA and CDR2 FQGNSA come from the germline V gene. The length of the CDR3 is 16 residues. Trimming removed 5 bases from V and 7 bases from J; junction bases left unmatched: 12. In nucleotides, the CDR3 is TGTGCCAGCAGCCCCCATGAGACTAGCGGGGGTCGGGAGCAGTACTTC. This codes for CASSPHETSGGREQYF.

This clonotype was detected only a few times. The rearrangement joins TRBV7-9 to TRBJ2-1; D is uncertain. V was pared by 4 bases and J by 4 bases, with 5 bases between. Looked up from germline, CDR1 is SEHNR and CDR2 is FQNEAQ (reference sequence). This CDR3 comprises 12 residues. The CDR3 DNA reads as TGTGCCAGCAGCTCAATTTACAATGAGCAGTTCTTC. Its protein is CASSSIYNEQFF.

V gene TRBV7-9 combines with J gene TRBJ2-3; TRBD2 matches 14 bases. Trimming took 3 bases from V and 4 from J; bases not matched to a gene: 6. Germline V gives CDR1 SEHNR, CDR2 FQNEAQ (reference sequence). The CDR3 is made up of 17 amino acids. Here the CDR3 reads CASSLPPGLAGADTQYF. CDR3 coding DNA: TGTGCCAGCAGCTTGCCTCCGGGACTAGCGGGAGCAGATACGCAGTATTTT.

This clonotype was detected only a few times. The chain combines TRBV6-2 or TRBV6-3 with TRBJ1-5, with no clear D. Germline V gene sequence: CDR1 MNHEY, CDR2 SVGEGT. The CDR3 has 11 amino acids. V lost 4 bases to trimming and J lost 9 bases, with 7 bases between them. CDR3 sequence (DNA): TGTGCCAGCAGTTCCGGGTGGCCCCAGCATTTT. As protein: CASSSGWPQHF.

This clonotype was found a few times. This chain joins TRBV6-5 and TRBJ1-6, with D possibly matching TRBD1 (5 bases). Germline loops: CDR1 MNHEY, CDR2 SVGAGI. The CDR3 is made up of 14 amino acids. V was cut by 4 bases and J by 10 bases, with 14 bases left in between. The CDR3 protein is CASSSGQMGSPLHF. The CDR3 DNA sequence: TGTGCCAGCAGTTCGGGGCAAATGGGGTCACCCCTCCACTTT.

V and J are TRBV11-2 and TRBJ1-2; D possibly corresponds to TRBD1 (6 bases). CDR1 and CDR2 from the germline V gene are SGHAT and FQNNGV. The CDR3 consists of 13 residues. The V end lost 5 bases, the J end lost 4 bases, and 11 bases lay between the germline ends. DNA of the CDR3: TGTGCCAGCAGCCCCGGACAGATCTATGGCTACACCTTC. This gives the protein CASSPGQIYGYTF.

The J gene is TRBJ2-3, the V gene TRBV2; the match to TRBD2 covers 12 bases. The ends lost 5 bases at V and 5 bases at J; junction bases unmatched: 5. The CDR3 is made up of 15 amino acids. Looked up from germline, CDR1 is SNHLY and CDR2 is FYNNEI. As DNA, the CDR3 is TGTGCCAGCAGTAAAGGACTAGCGGGGCGAGATACGCAGTATTTT. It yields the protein CASSKGLAGRDTQYF.

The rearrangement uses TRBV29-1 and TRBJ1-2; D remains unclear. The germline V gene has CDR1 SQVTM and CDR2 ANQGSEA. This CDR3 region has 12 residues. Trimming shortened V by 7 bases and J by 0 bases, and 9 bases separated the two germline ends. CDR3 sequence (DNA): TGCAGCGCCAGGCAAACTAACTATGGCTACACCTTC. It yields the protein CSARQTNYGYTF.